The 3 T cell receptor beta chains given below trace back to one sample, sequenced in a study of T cells in localized non-small cell lung cancer. The table came from immunoSEQ multiplex PCR; TCRdb's copy has only in-frame clones and leaves some out. The table has approximately 70,000 clones, about four fifths seen once. The sample was PBMCs, taken before any cancer treatment. The receptors derive from a man between 40 and 70 years old with stage II lung adenocarcinoma.

The chain recombines TRBV4-1 with TRBJ2-3; D call uncertain. Germline V gene data show CDR1 as MGHRA and CDR2 as YSYEKL. The CDR3 spans 11 residues. V was cut by 11 bases and J by 5 bases, with 11 bases left in between. This chain's CDR3 is CAAAGVDTQYF. The CDR3 nucleotides read TGCGCCGCGGCTGGAGTAGATACGCAGTATTTT.

The chain combines TRBV9 with TRBJ2-2; D may correspond to TRBD1 or TRBD2 (6 bases each). Looked up from germline, CDR1 is SGDLS and CDR2 is YYNGEE. The length of the CDR3 is 15 residues. V lost 3 bases to trimming and J lost 4 bases, with 13 bases between them. In DNA, the CDR3 is TGTGCCAGCAGCGCCTGGGGGGCGGGCACCGGGGAGCTGTTTTTT. It is translated as CASSAWGAGTGELFF.

The rearrangement joins TRBV5-1 to TRBJ2-1; 13 positions agree with TRBD2. The germline CDR1 and CDR2 sequences are SGHRS and YFSETQ. Trimming took 2 bases from V and 8 from J; bases not matched to a gene: 10. The CDR3 extends over 17 amino acids. CDR3: CASSLRTSGSLGDEQFF. The CDR3 nucleotides are TGCGCCAGCAGCTTAAGGACTAGCGGGAGCCTAGGAGATGAGCAGTTCTTC.